This record concerns one T cell receptor beta chain sequence. CDR3 length: 14 residues. Germline CDR1 reads SQVTM; CDR2 reads ANQGSEA. V was cut by 0 bases and J by 8 bases, with 16 bases left in between. The sample originates from a study of blood T cell repertoires in COVID-19. Turning to the study itself: Nucleic acid was either cDNA or gDNA, and it came from T cells, B-cell-depleted T cells, or PBMCs.

In the source study's methods: Cell counts per sample came from amplifying reference gene primers. Profiled with immunoSEQ multiplex PCR; TCRdb holds only in-frame clones, not every one. That table supplies the V and J calls and clone size; D and trimming were determined from the DNA. The sample gives about 310,000 clones, roughly 89% of which show up once; 3.5% to 5% is in the top ten. The receptor was derived from a woman aged 18-29 years with acute COVID-19. The J gene is TRBJ1-2, the V gene TRBV29-1; possibly TRBD1 for D (5 bases). The specimen was PBMCs or T cells enriched from blood (not recorded which). CDR3 loop: CSVEDRSREGGYTF. DNA of the CDR3: TGCAGCGTTGAAGACAGGTCCAGGGAGGGCGGCTACACCTTC.